This record covers a single TCR beta chain. This table comes from immunoSEQ multiplex PCR, and its TCRdb copy is limited to in-frame clones, with some not included. The profile shows 110,000 or so clones, approximately 86% of them singletons. This sample was taken from a study of T cell responses to AZD1222 COVID-19 vaccine. The sequence came from an adult in good health. This specimen consisted of peripheral blood, obtained on day 0 of MenACWY control vaccination.

In DNA, the CDR3 is TGTGCCAGCAGTTTACTCCTACAGGGATATCAGCCCCAGCATTTT. This encodes CASSLLLQGYQPQHF. The chain is built from TRBV28 and TRBJ1-5, with a possible D match to TRBD1 (6 bases). V dropped 2 bases and J dropped 5 bases, with 13 bases sitting between them. The CDR3 runs to 15 residues. Germline V gene lookup returns CDR1 MDHEN and CDR2 SYDVKM.